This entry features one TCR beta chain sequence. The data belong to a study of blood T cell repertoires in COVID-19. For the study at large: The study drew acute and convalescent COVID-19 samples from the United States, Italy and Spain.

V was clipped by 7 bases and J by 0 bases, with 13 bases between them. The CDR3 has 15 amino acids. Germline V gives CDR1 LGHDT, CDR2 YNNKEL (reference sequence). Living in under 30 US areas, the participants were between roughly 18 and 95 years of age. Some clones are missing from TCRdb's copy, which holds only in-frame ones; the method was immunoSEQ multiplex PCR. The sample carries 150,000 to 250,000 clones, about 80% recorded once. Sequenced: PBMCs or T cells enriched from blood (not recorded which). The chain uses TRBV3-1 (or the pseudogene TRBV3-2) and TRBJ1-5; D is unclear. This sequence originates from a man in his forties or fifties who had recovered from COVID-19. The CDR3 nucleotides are TGTGCCAGCAAACCTACCTATTATAGCAATCAGCCCCAGCATTTT. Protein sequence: CASKPTYYSNQPQHF.